This is a list of T cell receptor beta chains from one sample in a study of cytomegalovirus exposure and HLA in healthy donors. Assay: immunoSEQ multiplex PCR; the TCRdb copy retains only in-frame clones and omits some. This sample has under 200,000 clones, with approximately 80% found just once. Material: PBMCs. The receptors were gathered from a woman in her thirties in good health and CMV-seronegative. The CDR3 runs from the conserved cysteine through the conserved F or W. A D gene is named only where the DNA matches it firmly. Rows give clone size only sometimes, using once, few, many, or a class for an expanded clone.

abundance	v_gene	j_gene	d_gene	CDR3aa	CDR3nt
-	TRBV15	TRBJ1-5	-	CATSRVEGPKRDQPQHF	TGTGCCACCAGCAGAGTTGAGGGACCCAAGCGGGATCAGCCCCAGCATTTT
-	TRBV7-8	TRBJ1-4	-	CASSHSRVVGEKLFF	TGTGCCAGCAGCCATAGCAGGGTGGTTGGGGAAAAACTGTTTTTT
-	TRBV2	TRBJ1-1	TRBD1	CASSDGTGLMNTEAFF	TGTGCCAGCAGTGATGGGACAGGCCTCATGAACACTGAAGCTTTCTTT
-	TRBV5-1	TRBJ1-1	-	CASSLQGAGNTEAFF	TGCGCCAGCAGCTTGCAAGGGGCAGGGAACACTGAAGCTTTCTTT
-	TRBV6-6	TRBJ1-1	-	CASSYSSGGANTEAFF	TGTGCCAGCAGTTACTCAAGCGGGGGCGCGAACACTGAAGCTTTCTTT
-	TRBV6-6	TRBJ1-2	-	CASSYSLEGANYGYTF	TGTGCCAGCAGTTACTCTTTGGAGGGAGCTAACTATGGCTACACCTTC
few	TRBV29-1	TRBJ1-2	-	CSVVAAPYGYTF	TGCAGCGTTGTCGCCGCGCCCTATGGCTACACCTTC
-	TRBV6-1	TRBJ1-2	TRBD1	CASSDPGQSYGYTF	TGTGCCAGCTCGGACCCGGGACAGAGCTATGGCTACACCTTC
-	TRBV4-2	TRBJ2-1	TRBD2	CASSQVVAGSSYNEQFF	TGTGCCAGCAGCCAAGTGGTAGCGGGGTCGTCCTACAATGAGCAGTTCTTC
-	TRBV7-2	TRBJ2-1	TRBD1	CASSDFATGGQFF	TGTGCCAGCAGCGATTTTGCTACAGGGGGGCAGTTCTTC
-	TRBV7-2	TRBJ1-1	TRBD1	CASSLHPVGTGGTEAFF	TGTGCCAGCAGCTTACACCCCGTCGGGACAGGGGGTACTGAAGCTTTCTTT
once	TRBV27	TRBJ2-7	-	CASSLGGATYEQYF	TGTGCCAGCAGCTTAGGGGGGGCAACCTACGAGCAGTACTTC
-	TRBV6-6	TRBJ2-7	-	CASTLQGSTYEQYF	TGTGCCAGCACCCTACAGGGATCAACCTACGAGCAGTACTTC
once	TRBV10-3	TRBJ2-1	-	CAIRAGENFNEQFF	TGTGCCATCAGAGCCGGGGAAAATTTCAATGAGCAGTTCTTC
-	TRBV10-2	TRBJ1-1	-	CASGLGNTEAFF	TGCGCCAGTGGGCTGGGTAACACTGAAGCTTTCTTT
once	TRBV2	TRBJ1-4	-	CASSVGGIHEKLFF	TGTGCCAGCAGTGTCGGCGGGATCCATGAAAAACTGTTTTTT
-	TRBV7-8	TRBJ2-4	-	CASSLMKGAKNIQYF	TGTGCCAGCAGCTTAATGAAGGGGGCCAAAAACATTCAGTACTTC
-	TRBV2	TRBJ1-5	-	CASNRVNQPQHF	TGTGCCAGCAACAGGGTCAATCAGCCCCAGCATTTT
-	TRBV7-6	TRBJ2-7	TRBD1	CASSLTTGGNEQYF	TGTGCCAGCAGCTTAACCACAGGGGGGAACGAGCAGTACTTC
-	TRBV11-2	TRBJ2-3	TRBD1	CASSLDTRTGRTDTQYF	TGTGCCAGCAGCTTAGATACCCGGACAGGGCGAACAGATACGCAGTATTTT
once	TRBV5-4	TRBJ2-2	-	CASSSSGGSLTGELFF	TGTGCCAGCAGCTCCTCGGGGGGCTCTCTGACCGGGGAGCTGTTTTTT
once	TRBV7-2	TRBJ2-5	-	CASSEGQGETQYF	TGTGCCAGCAGCGAAGGCCAGGGGGAGACCCAGTACTTC
few	TRBV27	TRBJ2-1	TRBD2	CASSLGVGAGEFNEQFF	TGTGCCAGCAGTTTAGGAGTTGGAGCGGGAGAATTCAATGAGCAGTTCTTC
-	TRBV2	TRBJ1-2	-	CASSELTDGYTF	TGTGCCAGCAGTGAACTAACCGATGGCTACACCTTC
few	TRBV4-3	TRBJ2-7	TRBD2	CASSQLAGAAHEQYF	TGCGCCAGCAGCCAACTAGCGGGAGCAGCCCACGAGCAGTACTTC
once	TRBV9	TRBJ2-2	TRBD2	CASSQTSGITGELFF	TGTGCCAGCAGTCAGACTAGCGGGATAACCGGGGAGCTGTTTTTT
-	TRBV19	TRBJ2-3	TRBD1	CASQQGPGGGDTQYF	TGTGCCAGTCAACAGGGGCCAGGTGGGGGAGATACGCAGTATTTT
few	TRBV7-2	TRBJ1-2	-	CASSPGAGVTYGYTF	TGTGCCAGCAGCCCAGGGGCAGGGGTGACCTATGGCTACACCTTC
-	TRBV28	TRBJ2-1	-	CASSADVRGRQALSYNEQFF	TGTGCCAGCAGCGCCGATGTTAGAGGAAGACAGGCCCTCTCCTACAATGAGCAGTTCTTC
few	TRBV4-2	TRBJ1-4	TRBD1	CASSQDLQGAGEKLFF	TGTGCCAGCAGCCAAGATCTTCAGGGGGCGGGGGAAAAACTGTTTTTT
-	TRBV27	TRBJ2-7	TRBD1	CASRPSFRDRYYEQYF	TGTGCCAGCAGGCCCTCGTTCCGGGACAGATACTACGAGCAGTACTTC
-	TRBV27	TRBJ2-7	-	CASSLQGGYEQYF	TGTGCCAGCAGTTTGCAGGGGGGTTACGAGCAGTACTTC
-	TRBV4-2	TRBJ2-1	TRBD1	CASSTGQGDSNEQFF	TGTGCCAGCAGCACGGGACAGGGGGATTCCAATGAGCAGTTCTTC
-	TRBV11-2	TRBJ1-5	-	CASSLGAGGNQPQHF	TGTGCCAGCAGCTTAGGGGCAGGGGGCAATCAGCCCCAGCATTTT
-	TRBV25-1	TRBJ2-2	TRBD2	CASSELLAGDGELFF	TGTGCCAGCAGTGAACTCCTAGCGGGGGACGGGGAGCTGTTTTTT
-	TRBV5-1	TRBJ2-4	TRBD1	CASSLVTGKNIQYF	TGCGCCAGCAGCTTGGTGACAGGGAAAAACATTCAGTACTTC
-	TRBV6-1	TRBJ1-1	-	CASSVEGADTEAFF	TGTGCCAGCAGTGTAGAAGGGGCGGATACTGAAGCTTTCTTT
-	TRBV19	TRBJ1-4	-	CASSIREVATNEKLFF	TGTGCCAGTAGTATTCGGGAGGTTGCAACTAATGAAAAACTGTTTTTT
few	TRBV10-2	TRBJ1-5	-	CASSVIFDISNQPQHF	TGCGCCAGCAGCGTTATATTTGACATCAGCAATCAGCCCCAGCATTTT
-	TRBV5-1	TRBJ2-7	TRBD2	CASSLMTSGGYYEQYF	TGCGCCAGCAGCTTGATGACTAGCGGGGGATACTACGAGCAGTACTTC
-	TRBV30	TRBJ2-7	TRBD1	CAILGQAYEQYF	TGTGCCATACTGGGACAGGCCTACGAGCAGTACTTC
-	TRBV18	TRBJ2-5	-	CASSSNIAPQETQYF	TGTGCCAGCTCATCGAATATCGCGCCCCAAGAGACCCAGTACTTC
-	TRBV9	TRBJ2-5	-	CASSGRQGRVEYF	TGTGCCAGCAGCGGCCGACAGGGGAGGGTGGAGTACTTC
-	TRBV5-1	TRBJ2-1	TRBD1	CASSLRTGDEQFF	TGCGCCAGCAGCTTGCGGACAGGGGATGAGCAGTTCTTC
-	TRBV6-1	TRBJ2-7	TRBD2	CASSVSGPGGQYF	TGTGCCAGCAGTGTTAGCGGCCCGGGGGGGCAGTACTTC
-	TRBV4-1	TRBJ2-2	TRBD1	CASSQQGAPGTGELFF	TGCGCCAGCAGCCAACAGGGGGCTCCGGGGACCGGGGAGCTGTTTTTT
-	TRBV11-1	TRBJ2-7	TRBD1	CASSSGDRTYEQYF	TGTGCCAGCAGCTCTGGGGACAGGACCTACGAGCAGTACTTC
-	TRBV14	TRBJ2-7	-	CASSQVVSSYEQYF	TGTGCCAGCAGCCAAGTGGTCAGCTCCTACGAGCAGTACTTC
-	TRBV21-1	TRBJ1-1	-	CASSKGGGQGPTKGTEAFF	TGTGCCAGCAGCAAAGGGGGCGGGCAGGGGCCCACAAAAGGCACTGAAGCTTTCTTT
-	TRBV5-4	TRBJ2-2	-	CASSSRRNTGELFF	TGTGCCAGCAGCTCCCGTAGGAACACCGGGGAGCTGTTTTTT
-	TRBV19	TRBJ2-1	TRBD1	CASQNRDRVNEQFF	TGTGCCAGTCAGAATAGGGACAGGGTGAATGAGCAGTTCTTC
-	TRBV21-1	TRBJ2-2	-	CASSNDRGDTGELFF	TGTGCCAGCAGCAACGACAGGGGGGACACCGGGGAGCTGTTTTTT
-	TRBV5-1	TRBJ1-2	-	CASSLSAGTPYGYTF	TGCGCCAGCAGCTTGTCAGCAGGAACCCCCTATGGCTACACCTTC
-	TRBV14	TRBJ2-6	-	CASSPGGSGANVLTF	TGTGCCAGCAGCCCCGGGGGCTCTGGGGCCAACGTCCTGACTTTC
few	TRBV19	TRBJ1-5	-	CASSIDPGWPQHF	TGTGCCAGTAGTATAGATCCGGGGTGGCCCCAGCATTTT
-	TRBV6-1	TRBJ1-2	-	CASRQLANYGYTF	TGTGCCAGCAGACAGTTAGCTAACTATGGCTACACCTTC
-	TRBV25-1	TRBJ2-1	-	CASSESRTSRAREQFF	TGTGCCAGCAGTGAATCCCGAACTAGCCGGGCCAGGGAGCAGTTCTTC